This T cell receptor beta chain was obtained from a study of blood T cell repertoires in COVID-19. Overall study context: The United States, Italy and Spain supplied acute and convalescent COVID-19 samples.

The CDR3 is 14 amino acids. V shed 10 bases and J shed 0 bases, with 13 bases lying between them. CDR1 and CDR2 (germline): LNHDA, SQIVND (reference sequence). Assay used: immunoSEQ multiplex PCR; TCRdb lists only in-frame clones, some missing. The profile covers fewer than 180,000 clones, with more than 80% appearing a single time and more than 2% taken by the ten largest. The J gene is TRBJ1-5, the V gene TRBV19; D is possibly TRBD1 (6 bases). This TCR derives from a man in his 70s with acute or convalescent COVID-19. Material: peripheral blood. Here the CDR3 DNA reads TGTGCCACCCGGGACATATCTAGCAATCAGCCCCAGCATTTT. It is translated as CATRDISSNQPQHF.